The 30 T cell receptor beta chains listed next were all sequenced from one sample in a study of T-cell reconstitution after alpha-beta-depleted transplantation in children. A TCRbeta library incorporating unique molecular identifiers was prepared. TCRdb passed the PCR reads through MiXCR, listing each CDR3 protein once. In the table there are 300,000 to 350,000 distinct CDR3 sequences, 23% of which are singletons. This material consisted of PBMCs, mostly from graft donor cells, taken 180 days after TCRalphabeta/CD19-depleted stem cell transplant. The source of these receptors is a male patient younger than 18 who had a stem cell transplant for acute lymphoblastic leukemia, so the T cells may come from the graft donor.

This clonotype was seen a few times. The CDR3, as DNA: TGCGCCAGCAGCCCCCGACTAGTTACGGCCGGGGAGCTGTTTTTT. Protein: CASSPRLVTAGELFF. The V call is TRBV4-1, the J call TRBJ2-2; tentative D call: TRBD2 (6 bases). The CDR3 is 15 amino acids. Per germline, CDR1 MGHRA and CDR2 YSYEKL. Trimming removed 4 bases from V and 6 bases from J, with 15 bases in between.

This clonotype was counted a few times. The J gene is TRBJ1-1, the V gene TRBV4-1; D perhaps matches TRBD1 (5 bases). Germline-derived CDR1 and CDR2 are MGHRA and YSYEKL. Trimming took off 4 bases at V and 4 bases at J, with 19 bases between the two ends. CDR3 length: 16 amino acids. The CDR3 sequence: CASSRTIWGVGTEAFF. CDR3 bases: TGCGCCAGCAGCCGCACTATCTGGGGGGTGGGCACTGAAGCTTTCTTT.

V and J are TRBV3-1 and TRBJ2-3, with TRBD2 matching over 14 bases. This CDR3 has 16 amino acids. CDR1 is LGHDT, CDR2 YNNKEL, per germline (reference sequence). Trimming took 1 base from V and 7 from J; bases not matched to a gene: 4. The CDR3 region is CASSQGLAGGGNTQYF. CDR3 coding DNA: TGTGCCAGCAGCCAAGGACTAGCGGGAGGGGGAAATACGCAGTATTTT.

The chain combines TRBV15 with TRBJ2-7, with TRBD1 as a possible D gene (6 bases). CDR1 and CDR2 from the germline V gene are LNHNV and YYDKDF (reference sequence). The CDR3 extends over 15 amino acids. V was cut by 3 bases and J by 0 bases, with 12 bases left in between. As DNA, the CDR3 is TGTGCCACCAGCAGTGATGGGGGCCACTCCTACGAGCAGTACTTC. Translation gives CATSSDGGHSYEQYF. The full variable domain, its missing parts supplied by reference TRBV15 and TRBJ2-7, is DAMVIQNPRYQVTQFGKPVTLSCSQTLNHNVMYWYQQKSSQAPKLLFHYYDKDFNNEADTPDNFQSRRPNTSFCFLDIRSPGLGDTAMYLCATSSDGGHSYEQYFGPGTRLTVT.

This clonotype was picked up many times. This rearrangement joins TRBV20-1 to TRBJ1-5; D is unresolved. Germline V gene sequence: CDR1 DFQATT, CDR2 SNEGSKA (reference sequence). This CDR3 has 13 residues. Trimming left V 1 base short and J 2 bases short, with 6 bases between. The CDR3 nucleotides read TGCAGTGCTAGAGTGCCAGGCAATCAGCCCCAGCATTTT. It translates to CSARVPGNQPQHF.

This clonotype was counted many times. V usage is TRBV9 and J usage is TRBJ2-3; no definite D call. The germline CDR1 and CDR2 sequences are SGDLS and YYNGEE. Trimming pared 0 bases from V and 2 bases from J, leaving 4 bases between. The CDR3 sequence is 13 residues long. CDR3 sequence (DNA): TGTGCCAGCAGCGTAGTTACCACAGATACGCAGTATTTT. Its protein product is CASSVVTTDTQYF.

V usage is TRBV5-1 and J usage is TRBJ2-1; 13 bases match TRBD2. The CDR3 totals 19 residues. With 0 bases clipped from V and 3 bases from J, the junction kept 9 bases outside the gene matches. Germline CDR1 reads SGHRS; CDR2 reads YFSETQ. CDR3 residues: CASSLAILAGGLRYNEQFF. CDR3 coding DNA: TGCGCCAGCAGCTTGGCGATACTAGCGGGAGGGCTCCGCTACAATGAGCAGTTCTTC.

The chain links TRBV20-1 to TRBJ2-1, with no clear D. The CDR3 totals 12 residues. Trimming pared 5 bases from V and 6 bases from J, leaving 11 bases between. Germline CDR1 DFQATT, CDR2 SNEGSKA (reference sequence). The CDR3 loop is CSAAFVANEQFF. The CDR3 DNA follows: TGCAGTGCTGCCTTTGTCGCCAATGAGCAGTTCTTC.

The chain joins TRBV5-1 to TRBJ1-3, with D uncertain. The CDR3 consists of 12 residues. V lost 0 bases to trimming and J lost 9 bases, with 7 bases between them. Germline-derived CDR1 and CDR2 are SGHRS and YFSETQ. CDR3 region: CASSLEGLTIYF. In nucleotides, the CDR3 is TGCGCCAGCAGCTTGGAAGGACTCACCATATATTTT. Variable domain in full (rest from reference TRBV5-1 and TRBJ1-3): KAGVTQTPRYLIKTRGQQVTLSCSPISGHRSVSWYQQTPGQGLQFLFEYFSETQRNKGNFPGRFSGRQFSNSRSEMNVSTLELGDSALYLCASSLEGLTIYFGEGSWLTVV.

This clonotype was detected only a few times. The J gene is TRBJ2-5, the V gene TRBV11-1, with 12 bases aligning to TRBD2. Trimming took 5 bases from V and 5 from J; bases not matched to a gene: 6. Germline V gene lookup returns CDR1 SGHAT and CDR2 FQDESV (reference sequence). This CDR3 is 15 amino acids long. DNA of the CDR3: TGTGCCAGCAGCCCTAGCGGGAGGGCCCGGGAGACCCAGTACTTC. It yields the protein CASSPSGRARETQYF.

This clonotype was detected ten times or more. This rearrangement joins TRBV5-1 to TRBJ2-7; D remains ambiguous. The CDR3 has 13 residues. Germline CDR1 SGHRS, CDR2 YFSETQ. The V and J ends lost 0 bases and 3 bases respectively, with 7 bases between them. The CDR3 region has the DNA TGCGCCAGCAGCTTGGGCCACTTCTACGAGCAGTACTTC. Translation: CASSLGHFYEQYF.

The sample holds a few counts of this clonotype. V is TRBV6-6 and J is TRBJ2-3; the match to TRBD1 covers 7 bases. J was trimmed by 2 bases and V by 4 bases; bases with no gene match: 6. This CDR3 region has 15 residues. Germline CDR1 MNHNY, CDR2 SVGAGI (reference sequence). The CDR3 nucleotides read TGTGCCAGCAGTTTGACAGGGCGACCCACAGATACGCAGTATTTT. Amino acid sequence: CASSLTGRPTDTQYF.

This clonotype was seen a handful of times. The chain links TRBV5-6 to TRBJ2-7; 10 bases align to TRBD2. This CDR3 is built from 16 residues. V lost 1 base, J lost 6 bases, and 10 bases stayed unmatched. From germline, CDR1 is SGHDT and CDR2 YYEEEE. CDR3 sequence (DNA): TGTGCCAGCAGCTTGACCTCAGCGGGAGGGCCTGGCGAGCAGTACTTC. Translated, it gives CASSLTSAGGPGEQYF.

CDR3 DNA sequence: TGTGCAAGTCGCTTAATTCTAGCGGAGGGATACGAGCAGTACTTC. As protein: CASRLILAEGYEQYF. The gene calls are TRBV12-2 and TRBJ2-7; TRBD2 was called by the table and not checked on the DNA. TRBV12-2 is given as a pseudogene. The CDR3 has 15 residues.

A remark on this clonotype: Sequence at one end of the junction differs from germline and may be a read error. The CDR3 DNA reads as TGTGCCAGCAGCTTAATCGGGGGAGCCTACAAGCAGTACTTC. Residues: CASSLIGGAYKQYF. This chain links TRBV7-3 with TRBJ2-7, with a tentative D call TRBD2 (6 bases). CDR1 is SGHTA and CDR2 is FQGTGA in the germline V gene. The CDR3 totals 14 residues.

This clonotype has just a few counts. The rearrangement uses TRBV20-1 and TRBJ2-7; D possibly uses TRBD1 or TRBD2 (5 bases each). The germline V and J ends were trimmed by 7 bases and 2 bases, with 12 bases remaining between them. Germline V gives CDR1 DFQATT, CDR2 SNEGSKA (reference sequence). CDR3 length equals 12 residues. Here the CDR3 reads CSVRDEAYEQYF. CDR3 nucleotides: TGCAGTGTCCGGGACGAAGCCTACGAGCAGTACTTC.

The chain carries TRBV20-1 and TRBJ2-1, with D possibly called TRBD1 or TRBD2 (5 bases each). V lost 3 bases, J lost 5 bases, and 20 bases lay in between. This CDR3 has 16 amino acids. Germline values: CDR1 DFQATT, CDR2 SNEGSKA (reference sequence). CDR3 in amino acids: CSASGARRVRDNEQFF. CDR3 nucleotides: TGCAGTGCTAGCGGGGCTAGACGGGTAAGGGACAATGAGCAGTTCTTC.

CDR3 sequence: CASSVRGKSYEQYF. CDR3 DNA sequence: TGTGCCAGCAGTGTCCGAGGAAAATCCTACGAGCAGTACTTC. V is TRBV27 and J is TRBJ2-7; D gene ambiguous. The V gene lost 5 bases and the J gene lost 1 base, with 12 bases spanning the gap. This CDR3 spans 14 amino acids. Germline V lookup: CDR1 MNHEY, CDR2 SMNVEV (reference sequence).

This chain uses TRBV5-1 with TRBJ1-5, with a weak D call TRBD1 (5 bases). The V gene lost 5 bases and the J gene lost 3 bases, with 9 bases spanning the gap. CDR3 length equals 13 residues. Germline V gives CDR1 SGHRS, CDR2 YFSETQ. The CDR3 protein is CASSYGHNQPQHF. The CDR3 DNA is TGCGCCAGCAGTTACGGACACAATCAGCCCCAGCATTTT.

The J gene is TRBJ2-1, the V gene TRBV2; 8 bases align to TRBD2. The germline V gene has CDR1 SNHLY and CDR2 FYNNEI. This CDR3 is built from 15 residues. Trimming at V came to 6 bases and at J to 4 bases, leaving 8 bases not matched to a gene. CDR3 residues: CASSHGTSSYNEQFF. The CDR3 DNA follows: TGTGCCAGCAGCCACGGGACTAGTTCTTACAATGAGCAGTTCTTC.

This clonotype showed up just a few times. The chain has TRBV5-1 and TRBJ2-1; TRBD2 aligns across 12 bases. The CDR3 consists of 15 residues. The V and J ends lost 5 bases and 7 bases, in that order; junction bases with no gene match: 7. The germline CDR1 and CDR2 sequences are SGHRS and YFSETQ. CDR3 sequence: CASRVRLAGVNEQFF. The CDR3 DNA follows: TGCGCCAGCAGGGTGAGACTAGCGGGAGTTAATGAGCAGTTCTTC.

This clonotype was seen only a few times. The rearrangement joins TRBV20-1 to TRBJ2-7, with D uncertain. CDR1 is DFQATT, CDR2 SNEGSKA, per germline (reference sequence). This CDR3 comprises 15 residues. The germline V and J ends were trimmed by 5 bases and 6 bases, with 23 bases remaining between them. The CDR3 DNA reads TGCAGTGCTCGGAGTTCCCGGACGAGGCGCGGCGAGCAGTACTTC. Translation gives CSARSSRTRRGEQYF.

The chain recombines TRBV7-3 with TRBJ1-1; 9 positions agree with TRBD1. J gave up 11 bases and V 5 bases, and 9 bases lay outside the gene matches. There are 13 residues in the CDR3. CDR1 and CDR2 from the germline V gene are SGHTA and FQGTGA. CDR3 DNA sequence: TGTGCCAGCAGCATGGGACAGGGCCTAAGTGCTTTCTTT. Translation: CASSMGQGLSAFF.

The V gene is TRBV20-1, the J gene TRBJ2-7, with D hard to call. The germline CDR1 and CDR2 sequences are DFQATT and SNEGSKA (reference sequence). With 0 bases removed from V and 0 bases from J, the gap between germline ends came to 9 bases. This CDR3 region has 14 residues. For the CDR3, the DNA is TGCAGTGCTAGAGATCTCTATGGCTCCTACGAGCAGTACTTC. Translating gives CSARDLYGSYEQYF.

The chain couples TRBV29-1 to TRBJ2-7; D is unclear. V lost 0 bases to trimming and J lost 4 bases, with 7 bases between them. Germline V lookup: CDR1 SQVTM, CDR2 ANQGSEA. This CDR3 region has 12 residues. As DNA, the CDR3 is TGCAGCGTTGAAGATGGGCTTTACGAGCAGTACTTC. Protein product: CSVEDGLYEQYF.

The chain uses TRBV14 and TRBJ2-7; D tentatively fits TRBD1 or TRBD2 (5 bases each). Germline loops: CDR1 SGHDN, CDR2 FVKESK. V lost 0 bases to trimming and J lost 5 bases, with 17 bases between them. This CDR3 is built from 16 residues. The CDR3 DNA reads TGTGCCAGCAGCCAAGAAATTAAGGGACCCAGGCACGAGCAGTACTTC. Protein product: CASSQEIKGPRHEQYF.

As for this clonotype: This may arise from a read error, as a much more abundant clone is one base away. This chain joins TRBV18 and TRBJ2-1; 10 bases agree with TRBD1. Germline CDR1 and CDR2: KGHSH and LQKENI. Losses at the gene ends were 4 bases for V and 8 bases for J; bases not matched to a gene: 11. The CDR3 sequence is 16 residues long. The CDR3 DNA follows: TGTGCCAGCTCACATACGGGACAGGGGCGAATCCATGAGCAGTTCTTC. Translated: CASSHTGQGRIHEQFF.

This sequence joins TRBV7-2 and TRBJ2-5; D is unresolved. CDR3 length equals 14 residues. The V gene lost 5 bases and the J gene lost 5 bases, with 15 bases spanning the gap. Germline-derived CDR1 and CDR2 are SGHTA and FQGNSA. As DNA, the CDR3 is TGTGCCAGCAGCCCCCCCCAGGCAAGGGAGACCCAGTACTTC. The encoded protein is CASSPPQARETQYF.

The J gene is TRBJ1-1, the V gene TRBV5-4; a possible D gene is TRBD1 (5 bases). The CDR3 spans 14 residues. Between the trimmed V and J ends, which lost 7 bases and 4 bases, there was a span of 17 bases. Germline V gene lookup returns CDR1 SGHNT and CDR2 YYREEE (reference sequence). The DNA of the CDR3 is TGTGCCAGCTTCATTTACAGGAAATCCACTGAAGCTTTCTTT. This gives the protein CASFIYRKSTEAFF. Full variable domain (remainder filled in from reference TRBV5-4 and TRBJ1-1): ETGVTQSPTHLIKTRGQQVTLRCSSQSGHNTVSWYQQALGQGPQFIFQYYREEENGRGNFPPRFSGLQFPNYSSELNVNALELDDSALYLCASFIYRKSTEAFFGQGTRLTVV.

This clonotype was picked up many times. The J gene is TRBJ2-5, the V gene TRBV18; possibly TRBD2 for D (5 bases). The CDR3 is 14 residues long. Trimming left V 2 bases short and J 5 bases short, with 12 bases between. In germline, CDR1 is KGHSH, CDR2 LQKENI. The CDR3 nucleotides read TGTGCCAGCTCACCAGACCTCCCGGGGGAGACCCAGTACTTC. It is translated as CASSPDLPGETQYF.